This is a list of T cell receptor beta chains from one sample in a study of T cells in Graves' hyperthyroidism and ophthalmopathy. MiXCR was run by TCRdb on the multiplex PCR reads, yielding one entry per CDR3 protein. This repertoire shows about 270,000 distinct CDR3 sequences, around a quarter found once; its top ten account for roughly a quarter. The sequenced sample was blood. The receptors stem from a man aged 40-49 years with Graves' hyperthyroidism that later progressed to Graves' ophthalmopathy. Both conserved end residues are part of each CDR3. D genes are given only for firm matches. Size is stated for part of the rows, as once, few or many counts, or as a class when the clone is expanded.

d_call	v_call	j_call	clone_size	cdr3_nt	cdr3_aa
TRBD1	TRBV6-1	TRBJ2-7	many	TGTGCCAGCAGTGACCCGGGACAGTCCGACGAGCAGTACTTC	CASSDPGQSDEQYF
TRBD1	TRBV14	TRBJ2-5	few	TGTGCCAGCAGCCAAACTAGGGACAGACTAGAGACCCAGTACTTC	CASSQTRDRLETQYF
.	TRBV10-3	TRBJ1-2	.	TGTGCCATCAGTGAGGAGACAGGAGATGGCTACACCTTC	CAISEETGDGYTF
TRBD2	TRBV28	TRBJ2-5	many	TGTGCCAGCAGCCCACTAGCGGGGAACGGGGAGACCCAGTACTTC	CASSPLAGNGETQYF
.	TRBV28	TRBJ1-5	many	TGTGCCAGCAGTATCCAGGGGAATAGCAATCAGCCCCAGCATTTT	CASSIQGNSNQPQHF
.	TRBV6-2/TRBV6-3	TRBJ1-5	few	TGTGCCAGCAGTTGGTTATCGAACCCCGATCAGCCCCAGCATTTT	CASSWLSNPDQPQHF
.	TRBV30	TRBJ1-1	many	TGTGCCTGGACGATTGCGGGGCCAATGAACACTGAAGCTTTCTTT	CAWTIAGPMNTEAFF
TRBD2	TRBV24-1	TRBJ2-5	many	TGTGCCACCAGTGACCCGGCAGGAGCGGGGGAGACCCAGTACTTC	CATSDPAGAGETQYF
.	TRBV20-1	TRBJ2-7	.	TGCAGTGCTAGTAGTTTACGTCGGACAGATGACTACGAGCAGTACTTC	CSASSLRRTDDYEQYF
TRBD2	TRBV11-2	TRBJ2-7	many	TGTGCCAGCAGCAAGCTAGCGGGAGAAAACGAGCAGTACTTC	CASSKLAGENEQYF
.	TRBV7-2	TRBJ1-3	few	TGTGCCAGCAGCAAGGAACCTCGTGGAAACACCATATATTTT	CASSKEPRGNTIYF
.	TRBV12-3/TRBV12-4	TRBJ2-3	many	TGTGCCAGCAGGTTGCCTAGCACAGATACGCAGTATTTT	CASRLPSTDTQYF
TRBD1	TRBV12-3/TRBV12-4	TRBJ2-7	.	TGTGCCAGCAGTAAAAGACAGGGGATTTTATACGAGCAGTACTTC	CASSKRQGILYEQYF
.	TRBV27	TRBJ1-3	many	TGTGCCAGCAGTCGAAGGCCGGGAAACACCATATATTTT	CASSRRPGNTIYF
TRBD1	TRBV7-9	TRBJ2-7	.	TGTGCCAGCAGCACAACCAGGGGGCGCGAGCAGTACTTC	CASSTTRGREQYF
.	TRBV25-1	TRBJ2-7	once	TGTGCCAGCAGTGCCCCCGGGATTAACTCCTACGAGCAGTACTTC	CASSAPGINSYEQYF
.	TRBV28	TRBJ1-3	.	TGTGCCAGCAGTGAGGTCTCTGGAAACACCATATATTTT	CASSEVSGNTIYF
.	TRBV15	TRBJ2-6	many	TGTGCCACCAGCAGAAGTCTAGCTGGAGCTGGGGCCAACGTCCTGACTTTC	CATSRSLAGAGANVLTF
.	TRBV28	TRBJ1-1	many	TGTGCCAGCAGTCCGGTACAGACGAACACTGAAGCTTTCTTT	CASSPVQTNTEAFF
.	TRBV7-2	TRBJ2-7	.	TGTGCCAGCCGTGTCCTGAATGGCGAGCAGTACTTC	CASRVLNGEQYF
.	TRBV7-8	TRBJ2-2	many	TGTGCCAGCAGCTTAGTGGTTGGGAAAGGAGGGGAGCTGTTTTTT	CASSLVVGKGGELFF
.	TRBV24-1	TRBJ1-1	many	TGTGCCACCAGTACTCTCCAGACGGGGACTGAAGCTTTCTTT	CATSTLQTGTEAFF
.	TRBV24-1	TRBJ1-5	many	TGTGCCACCAGTGATGCTGTCCCAGGTCAGCCCCAGCATTTT	CATSDAVPGQPQHF
.	TRBV24-1	TRBJ2-1	many	TGTGCCACCAGTGATTTGCTTAAGGGTTGGAATGAGCAGTTCTTC	CATSDLLKGWNEQFF
.	TRBV9	TRBJ2-4	many	TGTGCCAGCAGCACTTACCGGGACGGAAAAAACATTCAGTACTTC	CASSTYRDGKNIQYF
.	TRBV20-1	TRBJ2-5	.	TGCAGTGGTCCCTCTCAAGAGACCCAGTACTTC	CSGPSQETQYF
.	TRBV6-1	TRBJ1-2	few	TGTGCCAGCAGTGAACCGGACTATGGCTACACCTTC	CASSEPDYGYTF
TRBD1	TRBV13	TRBJ2-7	many	TGTGCCAGCAGCTTTAGGGGGCCTTACTCCTACGAGCAGTACTTC	CASSFRGPYSYEQYF
.	TRBV4-1	TRBJ2-7	many	TGCGCCAGCAGCCAGCGAGCAGGTGTGGCGCAGTACTTC	CASSQRAGVAQYF
TRBD1	TRBV29-1	TRBJ2-7	many	TGCAGCGACCCCAATCCGGGACAGGGGTCCTACGAGCAGTACTTC	CSDPNPGQGSYEQYF
.	TRBV6-5	TRBJ1-5	many	TGTGCCAGCAGTTACCGCTTCATGGGTGGTCAGCCCCAGCATTTT	CASSYRFMGGQPQHF
TRBD2	TRBV7-2	TRBJ2-4	.	TGTGCCAGCAGCGGCCGTCGACTAGCGGGAGTCGAAAACATTCAGTACTTC	CASSGRRLAGVENIQYF
.	TRBV20-1	TRBJ1-1	.	TGCAGTGCTAGACCCGCCGGGGTATGGGGCACTGAAGCTTTCTTT	CSARPAGVWGTEAFF
.	TRBV28	TRBJ1-5	.	TGTGCCAGCAGTTTACTGGGATTCAATCAGCCCCAGCATTTT	CASSLLGFNQPQHF
TRBD2	TRBV11-2	TRBJ2-5	many	TGTGCCAGCAGCTTACTAGCGGGAGGATGGGAGACCCAGTACTTC	CASSLLAGGWETQYF
.	TRBV12-3/TRBV12-4	TRBJ2-7	.	TGTGCCAGCAGTTTTGTCGAGCAGCAGTACTTC	CASSFVEQQYF
.	TRBV6-1	TRBJ2-7	few	TGTGCCAGCAGTGGGCCCCAGACCCGCGGCACCTACGAGCAGTACTTC	CASSGPQTRGTYEQYF
TRBD2	TRBV6-1	TRBJ2-5	many	TGTGCCAGCGGACTAGCGGGAGATAGAGGAGAGACCCAGTACTTC	CASGLAGDRGETQYF
.	TRBV19	TRBJ2-5	many	TGTGCCAGTAGTAAAAGGGATTGGGAGACCCAGTACTTC	CASSKRDWETQYF
TRBD1	TRBV20-1	TRBJ2-4	many	TGCAGTGCTAGAGATCCGACAGGGCGAGAGATTCAGTACTTC	CSARDPTGREIQYF
.	TRBV12-3/TRBV12-4	TRBJ1-5	few	TGTGCCAGCAGTTTTAGACAGTCTAGCAATCAGCCCCAGCATTTT	CASSFRQSSNQPQHF
.	TRBV5-1	TRBJ1-1	many	TGCGCCAGCAGCTTGCATAGCGGCTCGGACACTGAAGCTTTCTTT	CASSLHSGSDTEAFF
.	TRBV11-1	TRBJ2-2	many	TGTGCCAGCAGCCGCCCGACAGAAAGATTATCCGGGGAGCTGTTTTTT	CASSRPTERLSGELFF